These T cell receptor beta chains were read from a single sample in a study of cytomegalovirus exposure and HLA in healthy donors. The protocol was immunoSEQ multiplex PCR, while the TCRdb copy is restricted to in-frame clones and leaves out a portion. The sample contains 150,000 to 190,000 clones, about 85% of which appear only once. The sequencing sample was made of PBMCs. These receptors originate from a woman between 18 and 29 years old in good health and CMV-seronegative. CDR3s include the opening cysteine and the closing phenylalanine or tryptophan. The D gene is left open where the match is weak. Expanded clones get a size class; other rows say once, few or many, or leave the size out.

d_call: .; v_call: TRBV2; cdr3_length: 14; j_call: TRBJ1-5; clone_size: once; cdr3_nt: TGTGCCAGCAGCGCCGACACGAGCAATCAGCCCCAGCATTTT; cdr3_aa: CASSADTSNQPQHF
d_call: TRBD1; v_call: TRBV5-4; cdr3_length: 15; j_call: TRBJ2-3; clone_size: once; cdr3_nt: TGTGCCAGCAGCCTGCCGGGACAGGGTACAGATACGCAGTATTTT; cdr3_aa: CASSLPGQGTDTQYF
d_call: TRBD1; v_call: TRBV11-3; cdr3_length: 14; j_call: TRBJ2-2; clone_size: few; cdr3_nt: TGTGCCAGCAGCTCGAGACAGGGGGCTGGGGAGCTGTTTTTT; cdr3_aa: CASSSRQGAGELFF
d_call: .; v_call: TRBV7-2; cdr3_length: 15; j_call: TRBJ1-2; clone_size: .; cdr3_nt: TGTGCCAGCAGCTTATCGTCAGGGCCATACTATGGCTACACCTTC; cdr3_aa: CASSLSSGPYYGYTF
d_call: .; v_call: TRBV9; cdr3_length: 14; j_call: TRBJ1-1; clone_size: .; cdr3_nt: TGTGCCAGCAGCGCCGGTCCGAGGGCCACTGAAGCTTTCTTT; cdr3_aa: CASSAGPRATEAFF
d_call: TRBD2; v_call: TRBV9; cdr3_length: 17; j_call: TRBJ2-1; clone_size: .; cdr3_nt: TGTGCCAGCAGCGTAGGGAGTCCCGGGACTAGGTTCAATGAGCAGTTCTTC; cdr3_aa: CASSVGSPGTRFNEQFF
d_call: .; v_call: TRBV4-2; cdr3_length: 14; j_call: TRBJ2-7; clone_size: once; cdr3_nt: TGTGCCAGCAGCGAGCGTTTGTCCACCTACGAGCAGTACTTC; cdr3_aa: CASSERLSTYEQYF
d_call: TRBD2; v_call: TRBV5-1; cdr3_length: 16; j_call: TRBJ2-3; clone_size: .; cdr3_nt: TGCGCCAGCAGCTTGGTAGCGGGGGGCCTCACAGATACGCAGTATTTT; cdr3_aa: CASSLVAGGLTDTQYF
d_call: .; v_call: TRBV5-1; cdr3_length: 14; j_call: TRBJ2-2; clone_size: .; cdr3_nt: TGCGCCAGCAGTTCGGGGGATCACACCGGGGAGCTGTTTTTT; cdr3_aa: CASSSGDHTGELFF
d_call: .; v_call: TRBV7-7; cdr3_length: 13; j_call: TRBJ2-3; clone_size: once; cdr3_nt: TGTGCTAGCAGCGGCGGTGGCACAGATACGCAGTATTTT; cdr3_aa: CASSGGGTDTQYF
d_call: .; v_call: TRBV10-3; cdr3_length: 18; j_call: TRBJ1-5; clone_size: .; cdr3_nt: TGTGCCATCAGTGAGTCGCGACAGGCGGTCTTTAGCAATCAGCCCCAGCATTTT; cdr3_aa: CAISESRQAVFSNQPQHF
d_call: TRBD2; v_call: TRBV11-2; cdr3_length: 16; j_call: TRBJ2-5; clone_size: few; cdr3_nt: TGTGCCAGCAGCTTAGGAGTAACTAGCGGCCAAGAGACCCAGTACTTC; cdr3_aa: CASSLGVTSGQETQYF
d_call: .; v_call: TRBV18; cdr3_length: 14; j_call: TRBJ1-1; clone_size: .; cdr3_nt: TGTGCCAGCTCACCACAATTAGATTCCACTGAAGCTTTCTTT; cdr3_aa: CASSPQLDSTEAFF
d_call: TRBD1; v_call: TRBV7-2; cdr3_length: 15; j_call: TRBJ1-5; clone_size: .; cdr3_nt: TGTGCCAGCAGTCCCACAGGGGGCAGAAATCAGCCCCAGCATTTT; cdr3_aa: CASSPTGGRNQPQHF
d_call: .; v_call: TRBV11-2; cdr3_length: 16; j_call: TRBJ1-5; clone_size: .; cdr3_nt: TGTGCCAGCAGCTTAGGTAACGCGGGTAGCAATCAGCCCCAGCATTTT; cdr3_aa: CASSLGNAGSNQPQHF
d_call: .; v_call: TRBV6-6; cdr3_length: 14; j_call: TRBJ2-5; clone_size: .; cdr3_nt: TGTGCCAGCAGTTACCTAGGAGGGGTCGAGACCCAGTACTTC; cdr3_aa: CASSYLGGVETQYF
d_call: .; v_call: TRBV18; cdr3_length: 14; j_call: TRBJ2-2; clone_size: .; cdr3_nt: TGTGCCAGCTCACCTAGTCAGGGCGCCGGGGAGCTGTTTTTT; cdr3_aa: CASSPSQGAGELFF
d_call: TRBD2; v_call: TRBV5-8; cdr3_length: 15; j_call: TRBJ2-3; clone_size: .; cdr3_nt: TGTGCCACTTCGCGGAGGGGAGGGAGCACAGATACGCAGTATTTT; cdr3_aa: CATSRRGGSTDTQYF
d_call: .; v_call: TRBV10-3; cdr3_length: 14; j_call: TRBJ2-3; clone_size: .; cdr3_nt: TGTGCCATCAGTGGGGCTAGCGTGGCCGATACGCAGTATTTT; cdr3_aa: CAISGASVADTQYF
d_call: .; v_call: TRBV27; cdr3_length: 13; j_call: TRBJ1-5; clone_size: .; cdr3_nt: TGTGCCAGCAGTCCCCACCTAGACCTGCCCCAGCATTTT; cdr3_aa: CASSPHLDLPQHF
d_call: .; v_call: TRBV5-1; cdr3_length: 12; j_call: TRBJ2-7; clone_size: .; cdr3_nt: TGCGCCAGCAGTAGTAGCAGCTACGAGCAGTACTTC; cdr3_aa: CASSSSSYEQYF
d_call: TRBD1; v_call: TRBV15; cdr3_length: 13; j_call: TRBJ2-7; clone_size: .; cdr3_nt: TGTGCCACCAGCAGAGTGGGACAGGGCGAGCAGTACTTC; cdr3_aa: CATSRVGQGEQYF
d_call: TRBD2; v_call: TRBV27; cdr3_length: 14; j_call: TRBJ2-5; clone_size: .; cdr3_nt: TGTGCCAGCAGCCCGGGACTAGCTGCCGAGACCCAGTACTTC; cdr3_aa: CASSPGLAAETQYF
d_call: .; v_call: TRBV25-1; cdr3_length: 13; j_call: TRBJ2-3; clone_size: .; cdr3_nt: TGTGCCAGCAGTGAGAGAAACACAGATACGCAGTATTTT; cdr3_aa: CASSERNTDTQYF
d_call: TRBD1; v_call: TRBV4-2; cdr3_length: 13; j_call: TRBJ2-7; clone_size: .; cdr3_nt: TGTGCCACCAGGGGACAGGGTACCTACGAGCAGTACTTC; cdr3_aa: CATRGQGTYEQYF
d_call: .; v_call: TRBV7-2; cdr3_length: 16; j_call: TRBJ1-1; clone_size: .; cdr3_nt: TGTGCCAGCAGCTTAGCTGGCGGACAAATGAACACTGAAGCTTTCTTT; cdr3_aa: CASSLAGGQMNTEAFF
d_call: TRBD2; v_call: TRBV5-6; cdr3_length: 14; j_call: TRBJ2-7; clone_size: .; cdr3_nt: TGTGCCAGCAGCTTCGGACTAGCCTCCTACGAGCAGTACTTC; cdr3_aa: CASSFGLASYEQYF
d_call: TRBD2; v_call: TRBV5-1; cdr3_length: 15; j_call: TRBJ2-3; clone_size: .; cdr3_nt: TGCGCCAGCAGCTTGGAGATAGCGGGGGTAGATACGCAGTATTTT; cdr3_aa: CASSLEIAGVDTQYF
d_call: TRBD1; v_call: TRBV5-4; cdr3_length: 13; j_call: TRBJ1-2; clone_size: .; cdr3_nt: TGTGCCAGCAGCTTACAGGGGGGGTATGGCTACACCTTC; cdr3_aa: CASSLQGGYGYTF
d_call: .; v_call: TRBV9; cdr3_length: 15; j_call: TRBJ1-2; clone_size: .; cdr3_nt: TGTGCCAGCAGCGTAGGATCAGGGTTTAACTATGGCTACACCTTC; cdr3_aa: CASSVGSGFNYGYTF
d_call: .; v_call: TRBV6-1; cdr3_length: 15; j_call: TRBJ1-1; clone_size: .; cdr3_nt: TGTGCCAGCAATTCTATCACAGACCTGGGTACTGAAGCTTTCTTT; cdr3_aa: CASNSITDLGTEAFF
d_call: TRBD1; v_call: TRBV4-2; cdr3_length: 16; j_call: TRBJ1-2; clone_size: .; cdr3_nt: TGTGCCAGCAGCCAAGCTCCTCCGACAGGGGACTATGGCTACACCTTC; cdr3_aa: CASSQAPPTGDYGYTF
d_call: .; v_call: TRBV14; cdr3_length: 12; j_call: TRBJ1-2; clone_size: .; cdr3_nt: TGTGCCAGCAGCCAGGAGTACTATGGCTACACCTTC; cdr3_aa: CASSQEYYGYTF
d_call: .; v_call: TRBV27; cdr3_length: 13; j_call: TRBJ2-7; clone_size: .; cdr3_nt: TGTGCCAGCAGTTATCGCGGAGACTACGAGCAGTACTTC; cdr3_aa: CASSYRGDYEQYF
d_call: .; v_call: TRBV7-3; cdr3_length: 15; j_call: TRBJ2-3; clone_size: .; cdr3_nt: TGTGCCAGCAGCTTATCGGGACTGGGCACAGATACGCAGTATTTT; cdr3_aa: CASSLSGLGTDTQYF
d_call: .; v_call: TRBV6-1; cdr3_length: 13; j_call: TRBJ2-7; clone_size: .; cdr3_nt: TGTGCCAGCAGTGTTAAGACAGTTTACGAGCAGTACTTC; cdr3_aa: CASSVKTVYEQYF
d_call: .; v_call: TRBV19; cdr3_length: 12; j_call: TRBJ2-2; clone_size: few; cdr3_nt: TGTGCCACCGGAAGCGAATGGGGGGAGCTGTTTTTT; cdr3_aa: CATGSEWGELFF
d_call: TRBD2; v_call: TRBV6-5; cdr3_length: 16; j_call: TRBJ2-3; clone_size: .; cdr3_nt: TGTGCCAGCAGTTATGGGACTAGCGAGGGTTCAGATACGCAGTATTTT; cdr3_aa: CASSYGTSEGSDTQYF
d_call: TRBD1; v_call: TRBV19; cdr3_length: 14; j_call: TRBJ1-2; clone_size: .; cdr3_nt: TGTGCCAGTAGTATAGGGGGACAGCCCTATGGCTACACCTTC; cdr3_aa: CASSIGGQPYGYTF
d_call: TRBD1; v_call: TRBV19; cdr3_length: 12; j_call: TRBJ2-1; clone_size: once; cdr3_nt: TGTGCCAGTAGTACCAGACAGGGTCGGCAGTTCTTC; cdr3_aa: CASSTRQGRQFF
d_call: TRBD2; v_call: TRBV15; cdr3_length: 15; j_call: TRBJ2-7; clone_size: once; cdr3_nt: TGTGCCACCAGCAGAGAGGGGCTAGCGGGCCTCGAGCAGTACTTC; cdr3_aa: CATSREGLAGLEQYF
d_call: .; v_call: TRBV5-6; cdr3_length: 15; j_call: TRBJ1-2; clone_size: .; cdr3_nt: TGTGCCAGCAGCTTGGGGAGGGAAATAAACTATGGCTACACCTTC; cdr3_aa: CASSLGREINYGYTF
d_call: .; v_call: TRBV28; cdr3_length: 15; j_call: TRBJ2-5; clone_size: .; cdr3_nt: TGTGCCAGCAGTCCGACCCGGGACTGGGAAGAGACCCAGTACTTC; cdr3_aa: CASSPTRDWEETQYF
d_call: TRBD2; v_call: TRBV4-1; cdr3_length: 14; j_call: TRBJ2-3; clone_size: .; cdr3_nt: TGCGCCAGCAGGGTTAGCGGGGCCACAGATACGCAGTATTTT; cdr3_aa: CASRVSGATDTQYF
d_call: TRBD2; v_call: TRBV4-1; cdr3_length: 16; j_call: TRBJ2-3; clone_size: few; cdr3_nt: TGCGCCAGCAGCCAAAGTGGGGGTAGCGGGCGAGATACGCAGTATTTT; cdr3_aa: CASSQSGGSGRDTQYF
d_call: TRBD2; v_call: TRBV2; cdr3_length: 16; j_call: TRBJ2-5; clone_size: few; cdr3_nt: TGTGCCAGCAGGAAAGGTGGCGGGAGGGCGGAAGAGACCCAGTACTTC; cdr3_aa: CASRKGGGRAEETQYF
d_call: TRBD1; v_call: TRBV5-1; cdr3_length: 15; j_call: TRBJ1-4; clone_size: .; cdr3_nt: TGCGCCAGCAGCCCACAGACAGGGGGAGGTGAAAAACTGTTTTTT; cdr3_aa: CASSPQTGGGEKLFF